What follows are 30 T cell receptor beta chains derived from one specimen sequenced in a study of T cell responses to AZD1222 COVID-19 vaccine. Assay used: immunoSEQ multiplex PCR; TCRdb lists only in-frame clones, some missing. Of 160,000 or so clones listed, about 89% are singletons. Material: peripheral blood, obtained on day 0 of AZD1222 vaccination. The receptors come from an adult in good health.

The V and J genes are TRBV30 and TRBJ1-4; weak D call: TRBD1 (6 bases). Between the trimmed V and J ends, which lost 0 bases and 8 bases, there was a span of 10 bases. CDR3 length equals 13 residues. Germline lookup yields CDR1 GTSNPN and CDR2 SVGIG (reference sequence). The CDR3 reads CAWSVGGGEKLFF. CDR3 sequence (DNA): TGTGCCTGGAGTGTGGGGGGCGGCGAAAAACTGTTTTTT.

This clone is a singleton in its sample. V is TRBV19 and J is TRBJ2-1; D call uncertain. The germline CDR1 and CDR2 sequences are LNHDA and SQIVND (reference sequence). Trimming left V 1 base short and J 1 base short, with 14 bases between. The CDR3 loop spans 17 amino acids. CDR3 residues: CASSIGSPRASYNEQFF. The CDR3 region has the DNA TGTGCCAGTAGTATAGGATCCCCTAGGGCTTCCTACAATGAGCAGTTCTTC.

The gene calls are TRBV25-1 and TRBJ1-1; 8 bases fit TRBD1. J lost 4 bases, V lost 6 bases, and 10 bases had no gene match. CDR3 length: 15 residues. CDR1 MGHDK and CDR2 SYGVNS come from the germline V gene. The CDR3, as DNA: TGTGCCAGCAGCAAGACAGGGGAGGGAAGCACTGAAGCTTTCTTT. This encodes CASSKTGEGSTEAFF.

This chain links TRBV18 with TRBJ2-5; unclear D gene. V shed 4 bases and J shed 2 bases, with 5 bases lying between them. CDR1 and CDR2 (germline): KGHSH, LQKENI. The CDR3 spans 12 residues. The CDR3 nucleotides read TGTGCCAGCTCACTCAGGCAAGAGACCCAGTACTTC. Protein product: CASSLRQETQYF.

This clone came up a few times. The chain employs TRBV4-3 and TRBJ2-3, with 8 bases lining up with TRBD2. With 2 bases clipped from V and 4 bases from J, the junction kept 5 bases outside the gene matches. The CDR3 consists of 15 residues. From germline, CDR1 is LGHNA and CDR2 YSLEER. The CDR3 here is CASSQLAGGADTQYF. The CDR3 DNA reads as TGCGCCAGCAGCCAATTGGCCGGGGGGGCAGATACGCAGTATTTT.

V gene TRBV5-5 combines with J gene TRBJ1-1; D unclear. CDR1 is SGHKS, CDR2 YYEKEE, per germline (reference sequence). CDR3 length: 13 residues. Trimming removed 0 bases from V and 4 bases from J, with 7 bases in between. The CDR3, as DNA: TGTGCCAGCAGCTTGGATATAGCCACTGAAGCTTTCTTT. This translates into CASSLDIATEAFF.

The chain carries TRBV6-5 and TRBJ1-6; D perhaps matches TRBD1 (6 bases). The ends were cut back, 0 bases at V and 6 bases at J, with 12 bases in the middle. The CDR3 runs 16 residues. The germline V gene has CDR1 MNHEY and CDR2 SVGAGI. The CDR3 region has the DNA TGTGCCAGCAGTTACTCTTCTCGACAGGTTAATTCACCCCTCCACTTT. It translates to CASSYSSRQVNSPLHF.

The chain recombines TRBV5-1 with TRBJ2-7, with TRBD1 as a possible D gene (6 bases). CDR3 size: 15 residues. V dropped 4 bases and J dropped 1 base, with 15 bases sitting between them. Per the germline V gene, CDR1 is SGHRS and CDR2 is YFSETQ. CDR3 in DNA: TGCGCCAGCAGCCGGCGTTCAGGGGTTTCCTACGAGCAGTACTTC. Its translation: CASSRRSGVSYEQYF. Together with reference TRBV5-1 and TRBJ2-7, the CDR3 gives the full variable domain: KAGVTQTPRYLIKTRGQQVTLSCSPISGHRSVSWYQQTPGQGLQFLFEYFSETQRNKGNFPGRFSGRQFSNSRSEMNVSTLELGDSALYLCASSRRSGVSYEQYFGPGTRLTVT.

The rearrangement uses TRBV5-1 and TRBJ2-5, with D perhaps TRBD1 (5 bases). The V gene's germline CDR1 is SGHRS and CDR2 YFSETQ. V lost 7 bases and J lost 1, with 11 bases in between. The CDR3 loop spans 13 amino acids. This CDR3 reads CASAPTGQETQYF. CDR3 coding DNA: TGCGCCAGCGCACCCACAGGCCAAGAGACCCAGTACTTC.

Written as DNA, the CDR3 is TGTGCCAGTAGTAAGACAGGGGTCAATCAGCCCCAGCATTTT. Protein: CASSKTGVNQPQHF. The rearrangement joins TRBV19 to TRBJ1-5; TRBD1 matches 8 bases. CDR3 length: 14 residues. CDR1 is LNHDA, CDR2 SQIVND, per germline (reference sequence). V shed 4 bases and J 3 bases; nucleotides not matched to a gene: 2.

This chain uses TRBV28 with TRBJ1-2, with 8 bases identical to TRBD1. Germline values: CDR1 MDHEN, CDR2 SYDVKM. The CDR3 length is 15 residues. Trimming cost V 5 bases and J 4 bases; bases outside gene matches: 9. CDR3 bases: TGTGCCAGCAGTACCTCCAGGGGGCCTGTCTATGGCTACACCTTC. Translation: CASSTSRGPVYGYTF.

V usage is TRBV30 and J usage is TRBJ1-3; no definite D call. Trimming pared 4 bases from V and 0 bases from J, leaving 13 bases between. The germline V gene has CDR1 GTSNPN and CDR2 SVGIG (reference sequence). This CDR3 is built from 15 residues. CDR3: CAWTRLRSSGNTIYF. The DNA of the CDR3 is TGTGCCTGGACTCGGCTCCGAAGCTCTGGAAACACCATATATTTT.

The CDR3 nucleotides read TGTGCCAGCAGCCAAGATAGGCGCAGGGTCTACGAGCAGTACTTC. Translation gives CASSQDRRRVYEQYF. This sequence joins TRBV3-1 (or the pseudogene TRBV3-2) and TRBJ2-7; D perhaps matches TRBD1 (5 bases). V lost 0 bases, J lost 3 bases, and 12 bases lay in between. CDR3 length: 15 amino acids. Germline V gene data show CDR1 as LGHDT and CDR2 as YNNKEL (reference sequence).

The chain joins TRBV7-2 to TRBJ1-6; 9 nucleotides align to TRBD1. This CDR3 has 16 amino acids. Germline assignment: CDR1 SGHTA and CDR2 FQGNSA. The V segment lost 3 bases and the J segment 7 bases; nucleotides outside the gene matches: 7. The CDR3 region is CASSFAGQGRNSPLHF. CDR3 bases: TGTGCCAGCAGCTTCGCCGGACAGGGGCGAAATTCACCCCTCCACTTT.

This clone was seen only once. The chain uses TRBV10-3 and TRBJ1-4; D is undetermined. The CDR3 totals 15 residues. The ends were cut back, 0 bases at V and 0 bases at J, with 5 bases in the middle. Germline V CDR1 and CDR2: ENHRY, SYGVKD. Here the CDR3 reads CAISESPTTNEKLFF. The CDR3 DNA reads as TGTGCCATCAGTGAGTCACCGACAACTAATGAAAAACTGTTTTTT.

The rearrangement links TRBV3-1 (or the pseudogene TRBV3-2) to TRBJ2-2; D is ambiguous. CDR3 length: 18 residues. V was clipped by 3 bases and J by 5 bases, with 22 bases between them. Germline CDR1 reads LGHDT; CDR2 reads YNNKEL (reference sequence). CDR3 DNA: TGTGCCAGCAGCCATGCACGCGAGACACTCGGCGGAACCGGGGAGCTGTTTTTT. It translates to CASSHARETLGGTGELFF.

This chain uses TRBV18 with TRBJ1-1, with D unclear. Trimming removed 4 bases from V and 1 base from J, with 19 bases in between. CDR3 size: 17 residues. The germline gives CDR1 KGHSH, CDR2 LQKENI. The CDR3 DNA reads as TGTGCCAGCTCACACATTCCGGACCGTGGGTGGAACACTGAAGCTTTCTTT. Translated: CASSHIPDRGWNTEAFF.

The J gene is TRBJ2-7, the V gene TRBV10-2; 9 positions match TRBD1. From germline, CDR1 is WSHSY and CDR2 SAAADI. The CDR3 covers 14 residues. Losses at the gene ends were 7 bases for V and 6 bases for J; bases not matched to a gene: 10. DNA for the CDR3: TGCGCCAGCAATGAACAGGGGGCTCGGACCGAGCAGTACGTC. Translating it yields CASNEQGARTEQYV.

This chain joins TRBV24-1 and TRBJ1-2; TRBD1 aligns across 9 bases. This CDR3 spans 18 amino acids. Germline lookup yields CDR1 KGHDR and CDR2 SFDVKD. Trimming cost V 2 bases and J 6 bases; bases outside gene matches: 15. CDR3 region: CATSDSTIPGQGRDGYTF. The CDR3 DNA reads TGTGCCACCAGTGATTCTACAATTCCGGGACAGGGTCGGGATGGCTACACCTTC.

The rearrangement uses TRBV27 and TRBJ1-5; maybe TRBD1 (5 bases). Trimming cost V 3 bases and J 6 bases, with 9 bases left between them. The CDR3 has 13 residues. From germline, CDR1 is MNHEY and CDR2 SMNVEV (reference sequence). The CDR3 region has the DNA TGTGCCAGCAGTTTCAGGGACGGTCAGCCCCAGCATTTT. Translating gives CASSFRDGQPQHF.

The gene calls are TRBV5-1 and TRBJ1-6; D unclear. The CDR3 runs to 14 residues. CDR1 and CDR2 from the germline V gene are SGHRS and YFSETQ. Trimming removed 2 bases from V and 5 bases from J, with 8 bases in between. CDR3 amino acids: CASSFGTDNSPLHF. For the CDR3, the DNA is TGCGCCAGCAGCTTTGGAACAGATAATTCACCCCTCCACTTT. Full variable domain (rest looked up from reference TRBV5-1 and TRBJ1-6): KAGVTQTPRYLIKTRGQQVTLSCSPISGHRSVSWYQQTPGQGLQFLFEYFSETQRNKGNFPGRFSGRQFSNSRSEMNVSTLELGDSALYLCASSFGTDNSPLHFGNGTRLTVT.

This clone was counted a few times. The chain carries TRBV19 and TRBJ1-2; TRBD1 matches 8 bases. This CDR3 contains 17 residues. The germline gives CDR1 LNHDA, CDR2 SQIVND (reference sequence). The V and J ends lost 5 bases and 2 bases, in that order; junction bases with no gene match: 13. CDR3 sequence (DNA): TGTGCCAGTAGTCCCGGGACAGGCCAATTGGGGAACTATGGCTACACCTTC. This encodes CASSPGTGQLGNYGYTF. Drawing the rest from reference TRBV19 and TRBJ1-2, the complete variable domain is DGGITQSPKYLFRKEGQNVTLSCEQNLNHDAMYWYRQDPGQGLRLIYYSQIVNDFQKGDIAEGYSVSREKKESFPLTVTSAQKNPTAFYLCASSPGTGQLGNYGYTFGSGTRLTVV.

The rearrangement uses TRBV27 and TRBJ2-7; 9 nucleotides match TRBD1. The germline CDR1 and CDR2 sequences are MNHEY and SMNVEV (reference sequence). V lost 0 bases and J lost 0; bases outside the gene matches: 0. CDR3 length: 15 amino acids. CDR3 amino acids: CASSLSTGGSYEQYF. The DNA for the CDR3 is TGTGCCAGCAGTTTATCGACAGGGGGCTCCTACGAGCAGTACTTC.

The V call is TRBV5-1, the J call TRBJ2-3, with TRBD2 matching 8 bases. The germline CDR1 and CDR2 sequences are SGHRS and YFSETQ. The CDR3 runs to 17 residues. After removal of 4 bases from V and 0 bases from J, the junction contained 10 bases not matched to a gene. The CDR3 loop is CASSNPAVAGSTDTQYF. In DNA form, the CDR3 reads TGCGCCAGCAGCAACCCGGCGGTAGCGGGGAGCACAGATACGCAGTATTTT.

This chain joins TRBV7-9 and TRBJ1-1; possibly TRBD1 for D (5 bases). Trimming removed 5 bases at V and 1 base at J, with 11 bases between. CDR1 is SEHNR, CDR2 FQNEAQ, per germline (reference sequence). This CDR3 has 14 amino acids. DNA of the CDR3: TGTGCCAGCAGCCCGAGGGGAGGGAACACTGAAGCTTTCTTT. Protein: CASSPRGGNTEAFF.

This clone was detected only a few times. The gene calls are TRBV6-5 and TRBJ1-2, with D possibly being TRBD1 (5 bases). The V gene's germline CDR1 is MNHEY and CDR2 SVGAGI. Trimming removed 7 bases at V and 8 bases at J, with 17 bases between. The CDR3 spans 13 residues. DNA for the CDR3: TGTGCCAGCACCCCCAGGGTTCTAGAAGGCTACACCTTC. Its translation: CASTPRVLEGYTF.

This chain uses TRBV28 with TRBJ2-7; 14 bases align to TRBD2. Germline V gives CDR1 MDHEN, CDR2 SYDVKM. The V segment lost 5 bases and the J segment 2 bases; nucleotides outside the gene matches: 14. The CDR3 consists of 19 residues. The CDR3, as DNA: TGTGCCAGCAGTCCCACGGGACTAGCGGGAGACTCCCCAACCTACGAGCAGTACTTC. It specifies CASSPTGLAGDSPTYEQYF. Complete variable domain (other parts from reference TRBV28 and TRBJ2-7): DVKVTQSSRYLVKRTGEKVFLECVQDMDHENMFWYRQDPGLGLRLIYFSYDVKMKEKGDIPEGYSVSREKKERFSLILESASTNQTSMYLCASSPTGLAGDSPTYEQYFGPGTRLTVT.

This rearrangement joins TRBV6-6 to TRBJ2-5, with TRBD1 matching over 12 bases. Germline CDR1 and CDR2: MNHNY and SVGAGI (reference sequence). This CDR3 region has 19 residues. The J segment lost 5 bases and the V segment lost 6 bases, leaving 19 bases of the junction unmatched. As DNA, the CDR3 is TGTGCCAGCAGCTTCCGCCAGTCCAGTTCCGGGACAGGGGGCGAGACCCAGTACTTC. The encoded protein is CASSFRQSSSGTGGETQYF.

This sequence joins TRBV15 and TRBJ1-5, with D unclear. CDR3 length equals 13 residues. The V and J ends lost 0 bases and 6 bases respectively, with 6 bases between them. Germline CDR1 LNHNV, CDR2 YYDKDF (reference sequence). The CDR3 bases are TGTGCCACCAGCAGAGATGGTATTCAGCCCCAGCATTTT. Protein product: CATSRDGIQPQHF.

This chain uses TRBV28 with TRBJ2-3; D ambiguous. Germline lookup yields CDR1 MDHEN and CDR2 SYDVKM. The CDR3 consists of 13 residues. With 1 base removed from V and 0 bases from J, the gap between germline ends came to 2 bases. DNA of the CDR3: TGTGCCAGCAGTTTATTGAGCACAGATACGCAGTATTTT. Residues: CASSLLSTDTQYF.